This TCR beta chain was recorded in a study of T cells after yellow fever vaccination. MiXCR, run by TCRdb on the 5' RACE reads, gives a single entry per CDR3 protein. The profile shows 400,000 to 450,000 distinct CDR3 sequences, 18% of them singletons. Trimming removed 4 bases at V and 3 bases at J, with 16 bases between. The CDR3 runs 16 residues. Sequenced material: PBMCs, taken before the yellow fever booster vaccination. This receptor was identified in a man aged 18 to 29 who received the YFV17D yellow fever vaccine. The chain joins TRBV12-3 or TRBV12-4 to TRBJ1-5, with D possibly matching TRBD1 (5 bases). DNA for the CDR3: TGTGCCAGCAGTTCCTACCCCCGGGGCTCCAATCAGCCCCAGCATTTT. It is translated as CASSSYPRGSNQPQHF.